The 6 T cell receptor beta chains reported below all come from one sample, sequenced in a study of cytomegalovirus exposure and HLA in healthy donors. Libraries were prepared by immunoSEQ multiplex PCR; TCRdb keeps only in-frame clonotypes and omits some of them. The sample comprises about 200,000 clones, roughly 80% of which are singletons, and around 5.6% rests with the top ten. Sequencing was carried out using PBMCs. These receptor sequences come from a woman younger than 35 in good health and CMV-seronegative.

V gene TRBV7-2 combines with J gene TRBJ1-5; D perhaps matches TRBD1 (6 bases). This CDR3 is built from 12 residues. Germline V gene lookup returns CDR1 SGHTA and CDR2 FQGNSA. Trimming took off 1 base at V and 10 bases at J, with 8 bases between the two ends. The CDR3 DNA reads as TGTGCCAGCAGCTTAGGCGGGACACCCCAGCATTTT. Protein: CASSLGGTPQHF.

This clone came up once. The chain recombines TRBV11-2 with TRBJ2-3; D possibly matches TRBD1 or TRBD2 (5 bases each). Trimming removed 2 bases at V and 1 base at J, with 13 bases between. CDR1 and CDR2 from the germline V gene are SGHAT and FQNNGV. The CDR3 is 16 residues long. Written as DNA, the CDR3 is TGTGCCAGCAGCTTATCCGGGGCCACAGGCACAGATACGCAGTATTTT. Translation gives CASSLSGATGTDTQYF.

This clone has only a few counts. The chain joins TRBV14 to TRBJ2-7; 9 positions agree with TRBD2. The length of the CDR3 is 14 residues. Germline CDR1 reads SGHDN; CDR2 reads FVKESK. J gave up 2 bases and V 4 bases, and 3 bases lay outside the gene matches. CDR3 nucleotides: TGTGCCAGCAGCCGGGCGGGAGGGGCCTACGAGCAGTACTTC. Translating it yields CASSRAGGAYEQYF.

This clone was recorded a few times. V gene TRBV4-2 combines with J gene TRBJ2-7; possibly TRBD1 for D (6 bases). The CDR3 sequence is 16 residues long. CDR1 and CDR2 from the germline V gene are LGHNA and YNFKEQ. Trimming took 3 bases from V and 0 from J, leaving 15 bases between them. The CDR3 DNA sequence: TGTGCCAGCAGCCATGACGGGACAAGGAGCTCCTACGAGCAGTACTTC. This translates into CASSHDGTRSSYEQYF.

CDR3 residues: CASSLDENQPQHF. Here the CDR3 DNA reads TGCGCCAGCAGCTTGGACGAAAATCAGCCCCAGCATTTT. V is TRBV5-1 and J is TRBJ1-5, with D hard to call. Trimming pared 0 bases from V and 4 bases from J, leaving 5 bases between. Germline V gene lookup returns CDR1 SGHRS and CDR2 YFSETQ. CDR3 length: 13 amino acids. The full variable domain, in which reference TRBV5-1 and TRBJ1-5 provide the parts outside the CDR3, is KAGVTQTPRYLIKTRGQQVTLSCSPISGHRSVSWYQQTPGQGLQFLFEYFSETQRNKGNFPGRFSGRQFSNSRSEMNVSTLELGDSALYLCASSLDENQPQHFGDGTRLSIL.

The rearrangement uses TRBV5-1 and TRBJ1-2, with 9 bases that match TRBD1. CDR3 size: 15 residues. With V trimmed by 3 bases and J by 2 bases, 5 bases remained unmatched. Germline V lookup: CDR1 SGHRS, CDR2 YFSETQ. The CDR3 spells CASSSSTGGNYGYTF. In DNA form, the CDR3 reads TGCGCCAGCAGCTCCTCTACAGGGGGCAACTATGGCTACACCTTC.